This T cell receptor (beta chain) was retrieved from a study of blood T cell repertoires in COVID-19. Background on the study: PBMCs, B-cell-depleted T cells, or T cells provided the cDNA or gDNA that made up the material.

Enrolled during active infection, Seattle patients were then followed longitudinally. This CDR3 comprises 16 residues. CDR1 is MDHEN and CDR2 is SYDVKM in the germline V gene. V lost 7 bases, J lost 5 bases, and 15 bases stayed unmatched. In the original processing: Estimation of nucleated cell counts relied on the amplification of reference gene primers. The method was immunoSEQ multiplex PCR; TCRdb's version includes in-frame clones alone and lacks a portion of them. V, J and clone size reflect that table, while D and trimming were determined from the DNA. The sample consists of approximately 500,000 clones, approximately 91% of them appearing once. This clone came up once.

The sequencing sample was made of peripheral blood. The TCR was taken from a woman aged 45-60 years with COVID-19, enrolled during active disease. The chain is built from TRBV28 and TRBJ2-3, with 7 bases matching TRBD2. CDR3 amino acids: CASTSKWSGVQDTQYF. The DNA of the CDR3 is TGTGCCAGCACCTCCAAGTGGAGCGGGGTTCAAGATACGCAGTATTTT.